This passage covers 18 T cell receptor beta chains from one sample sequenced in a study of Graves' ophthalmopathy and Graves' hyperthyroidism. The authors amplified TCR beta CDR3 regions, and they did so from RNA transcripts for repertoire sequencing. Amplification began with first-round RT-PCR using HTBI primers, then second-round multiplex PCR was performed. MiXCR, applied by TCRdb to the multiplex PCR reads, yields one record per CDR3 protein. This table has approximately 1.2 million distinct CDR3 sequences, less than 45% appearing once. The specimen sequenced was peripheral blood or thyroid tissue (not recorded which). These receptors were collected from an adult man with Graves' hyperthyroidism.

This clonotype appeared many times. The rearrangement joins TRBV29-1 to TRBJ2-7; 7 bases match TRBD2. CDR1 is SQVTM and CDR2 is ANQGSEA in the germline V gene. V dropped 4 bases and J dropped 1; count of bases not matched to a gene: 10. CDR3 length: 15 amino acids. This CDR3 is CSVAGGRISSYEQYF. Written as DNA, the CDR3 is TGCAGCGTTGCAGGCGGGAGAATCAGTTCCTACGAGCAGTACTTC.

About this clonotype: Because it lacks the conserved phenylalanine or tryptophan at the end, this CDR3 is likely a read error. No DNA is shown, since the ends of the CDR3 on it are uncertain; the CDR3 is the one TCRdb lists. The chain couples TRBV7-9 to TRBJ1-1; TRBD1 reflects the table's D call only, with no check against the DNA. Both ends counted, the CDR3 spans 9 residues. Germline lookup yields CDR1 SEHNR and CDR2 FQNEAQ (reference sequence). The CDR3: CASSLARAG.

The V gene is TRBV29-1, the J gene TRBJ1-2; D may be TRBD1 (5 bases). This CDR3 contains 12 residues. Between the trimmed V and J ends, which lost 4 bases and 4 bases, there was a span of 10 bases. From germline, CDR1 is SQVTM and CDR2 ANQGSEA. CDR3 bases: TGCAGCGTTGCCCAGGGACCCTATGGCTACACCTTC. Translation gives CSVAQGPYGYTF.

The sample holds many counts of this clonotype. The chain combines TRBV2 with TRBJ2-7, with TRBD1 matching 9 bases. This CDR3 is built from 15 residues. V shed 0 bases, J shed 6 bases, and the junction held 6 bases outside the gene matches. The germline V gene has CDR1 SNHLY and CDR2 FYNNEI. The CDR3 DNA reads TGTGCCAGCAGTGAAGCCGGGACAGGGAACGTCGAGCAGTACTTC. Amino acid sequence: CASSEAGTGNVEQYF.

This clonotype was seen many times. This chain links TRBV19 with TRBJ2-6, with D maybe TRBD2 (6 bases). The V gene lost 5 bases and the J gene lost 0 bases, with 17 bases spanning the gap. The CDR3 runs 18 residues. Per the germline V gene, CDR1 is LNHDA and CDR2 is SQIVND (reference sequence). The CDR3 protein is CASSARDSGSSGANVLTF. Written as DNA, the CDR3 is TGTGCCAGTAGTGCGCGGGACTCTGGAAGCTCTGGGGCCAACGTCCTGACTTTC.

In its sample, this clonotype was seen many times. The CDR3 here is CSVEDLGGYGYTF. CDR3 DNA: TGCAGCGTTGAAGATCTGGGGGGGTATGGCTACACCTTC. This sequence joins TRBV29-1 and TRBJ1-2; D possibly corresponds to TRBD1 (5 bases). In germline, CDR1 is SQVTM, CDR2 ANQGSEA. Trimming took off 0 bases at V and 5 bases at J, with 10 bases between the two ends. CDR3 length: 13 residues.

This clonotype was seen a few times. An end of the junction does not agree with germline; a read error may underlie this. The chain carries TRBV10-3 and TRBJ2-7; D gene uncertain. CDR1 and CDR2 (germline): ENHRY, SYGVKD. The CDR3 is 14 amino acids. Written as DNA, the CDR3 is TGTGCCAGCAGTACGGCGTACAGCACCTACGAGCAGTACTTC. Translation: CASSTAYSTYEQYF.

The CDR3 protein is CASRPETGSPLHF. As DNA, the CDR3 is TGTGCCAGCAGACCTGAGACCGGTTCACCCCTCCACTTT. The chain uses TRBV2 and TRBJ1-6; no firm D call. Germline assignment: CDR1 SNHLY and CDR2 FYNNEI. There are 13 residues in the CDR3. Between the trimmed V and J ends, which lost 6 bases and 9 bases, there was a span of 12 bases.

This clonotype has only a few counts. V and J are TRBV6-2 or TRBV6-3 and TRBJ2-7; 7 bases are shared with TRBD1. Trimming removed 5 bases from V and 5 bases from J; junction bases left unmatched: 12. Germline-derived CDR1 and CDR2 are MNHEY and SVGEGT. The CDR3 covers 15 residues. CDR3 in amino acids: CASSLPRQGANEQYF. The CDR3 DNA is TGTGCCAGCAGTCTACCGCGACAGGGCGCCAACGAGCAGTACTTC.

In the case of this clonotype: This may be a read error, as it is one base from a much larger clone. The gene calls are TRBV29-1 and TRBJ1-4; 7 bases fit TRBD1. The CDR3 is made up of 13 amino acids. Germline loops: CDR1 SQVTM, CDR2 ANQGSEA. This CDR3 reads CSVRDSNNEELFF. DNA for the CDR3: TGCAGCGTCCGGGACAGTAATAATGAAGAACTGTTTTTT.

The count of this clonotype is one. The rearrangement uses TRBV10-2 and TRBJ2-2; the D is unclear. The germline V gene has CDR1 WSHSY and CDR2 SAAADI. V was clipped by 3 bases and J by 6 bases, with 5 bases between them. The length of the CDR3 is 12 residues. The CDR3 reads CASSDTAGELFF. DNA for the CDR3: TGCGCCAGCAGTGATACTGCCGGGGAGCTGTTTTTT.

This clonotype has ten or more counts. The chain uses TRBV11-2 and TRBJ1-2; D is possibly TRBD1 (6 bases). CDR1 is SGHAT and CDR2 is FQNNGV in the germline V gene. The CDR3 has 13 residues. Trimming shortened V by 1 base and J by 10 bases, and 13 bases separated the two germline ends. CDR3 bases: TGTGCCAGCAGCTTAGGTCAGGGGAGTGCCTACACCTTC. Protein product: CASSLGQGSAYTF.

In the case of this clonotype: Since a much larger clone is just one base distant, this may be a read error. This chain joins TRBV24-1 and TRBJ1-1, with no clear D. Trimming took off 5 bases at V and 2 bases at J, with 11 bases between the two ends. CDR3 length equals 14 residues. Germline V gives CDR1 KGHDR, CDR2 SFDVKD. The CDR3 DNA is TGTGCCACCAGTGGGGAAAACGATAACACTGAAGCTTTCTTT. It yields the protein CATSGENDNTEAFF.

A note on this clonotype: A read error may account for a junction end that differs from germline. The chain joins TRBV7-2 to TRBJ2-6, with D perhaps being TRBD1 or TRBD2 (5 bases each). CDR3 length: 18 amino acids. The germline CDR1 and CDR2 sequences are SGHTA and FQGNSA. This chain's CDR3 is CASSPSTGRNSGANVLAF. The CDR3 DNA follows: TGTGCCAGCAGCCCCTCAACGGGAAGAAACTCTGGGGCCAACGTCCTGGCTTTC.

This clonotype was recorded many times. This rearrangement joins TRBV12-3 or TRBV12-4 to TRBJ2-2; D is unclear. The CDR3 is 14 residues long. Trimming removed 5 bases from V and 7 bases from J, with 14 bases in between. The CDR3 region has the DNA TGTGCCAGCAGTGCGATCCTCCTCGGCGGGGAGCTGTTTTTT. This codes for CASSAILLGGELFF.

Ten or more counts support this clonotype. This sequence joins TRBV7-8 and TRBJ2-5; D call uncertain. The V gene lost 2 bases and the J gene lost 3 bases, with 19 bases spanning the gap. The CDR3 loop spans 17 amino acids. Germline CDR1 and CDR2: SGHVS and FQNEAQ. CDR3 DNA: TGTGCCAGCAGCTTAACCCCTTCTGTGGACGCAAAAGAGACCCAGTACTTC. This sequence encodes CASSLTPSVDAKETQYF.

With regard to this clonotype: Germline is not matched at one junction end, which may reflect a read error. The CDR3 region has the DNA TGTGCCGGCAGCTCCAACAGGGGGCGCGAAGATACGCAGTATTTT. It translates to CAGSSNRGREDTQYF. This chain connects TRBV7-9 to TRBJ2-3; 9 bases are shared with TRBD1. Germline V gene sequence: CDR1 SEHNR, CDR2 FQNEAQ (reference sequence). This CDR3 spans 15 amino acids.

The sample holds many counts of this clonotype. This chain's CDR3 is CASSLGEGTGGYTF. The CDR3, as DNA: TGTGCCAGCAGCTTAGGAGAAGGAACGGGTGGCTACACCTTC. V is TRBV7-6 and J is TRBJ1-2, with unresolved D. Trimming removed 1 base at V and 7 bases at J, with 13 bases between. The germline gives CDR1 SGHVS, CDR2 FNYEAQ. This CDR3 spans 14 amino acids. Complete variable domain (other parts from reference TRBV7-6 and TRBJ1-2): GAGVSQSPRYKVTKRGQDVALRCDPISGHVSLYWYRQALGQGPEFLTYFNYEAQQDKSGLPNDRFSAERPEGSISTLTIQRTEQRDSAMYRCASSLGEGTGGYTFGSGTRLTVV.